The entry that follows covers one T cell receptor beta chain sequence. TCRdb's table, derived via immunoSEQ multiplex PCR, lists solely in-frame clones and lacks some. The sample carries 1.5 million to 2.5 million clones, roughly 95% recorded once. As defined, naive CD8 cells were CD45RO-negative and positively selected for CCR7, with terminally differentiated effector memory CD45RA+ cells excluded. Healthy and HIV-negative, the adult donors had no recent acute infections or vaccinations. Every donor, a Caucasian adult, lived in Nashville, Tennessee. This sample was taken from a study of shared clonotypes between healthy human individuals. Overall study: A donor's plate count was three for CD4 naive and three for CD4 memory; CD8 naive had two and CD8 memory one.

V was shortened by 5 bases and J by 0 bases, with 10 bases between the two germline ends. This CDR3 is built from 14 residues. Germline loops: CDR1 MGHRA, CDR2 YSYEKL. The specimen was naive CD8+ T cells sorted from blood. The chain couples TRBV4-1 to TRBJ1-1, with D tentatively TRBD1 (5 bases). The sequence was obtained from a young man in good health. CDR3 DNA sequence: TGCGCCAGCAGCACCAGGGCGATGAACACTGAAGCTTTCTTT. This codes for CASSTRAMNTEAFF.